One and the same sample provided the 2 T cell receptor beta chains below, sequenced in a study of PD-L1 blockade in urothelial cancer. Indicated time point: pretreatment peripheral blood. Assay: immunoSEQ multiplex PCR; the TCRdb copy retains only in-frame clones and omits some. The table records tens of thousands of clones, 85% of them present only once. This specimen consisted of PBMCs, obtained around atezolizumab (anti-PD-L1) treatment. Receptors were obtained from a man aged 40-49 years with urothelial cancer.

CDR3 amino acids: CASRGTPYEQYF. CDR3 DNA sequence: TGTGCCAGCAGGGGGACACCTTACGAGCAGTACTTC. The chain is built from TRBV6-1 and TRBJ2-7, with D possibly being TRBD1 (6 bases). The CDR3 has 12 amino acids. The V end lost 6 bases, the J end lost 4 bases, and 10 bases lay between the germline ends. Germline CDR1 and CDR2: MNHNS and SASEGT.

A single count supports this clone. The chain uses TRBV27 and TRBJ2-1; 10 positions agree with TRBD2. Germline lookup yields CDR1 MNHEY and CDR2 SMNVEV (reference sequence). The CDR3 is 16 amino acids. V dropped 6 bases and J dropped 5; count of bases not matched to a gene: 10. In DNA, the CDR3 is TGTGCCAGCAGCTCCATTACTAGCGGGGCGAACAATGAGCAGTTCTTC. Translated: CASSSITSGANNEQFF.